Reported below is one T cell receptor beta chain. The data derive from a study of blood T cell repertoires in COVID-19. Study in general: From the United States, Italy and Spain came samples of acute and convalescent COVID-19. Sources were T cells, B-cell-depleted T cells, or PBMCs; the material itself was cDNA or gDNA.

The CDR3 is 14 amino acids. Germline loops: CDR1 LGHDT, CDR2 YNNKEL (reference sequence). The V gene lost 0 bases and the J gene lost 0 bases, with 5 bases spanning the gap. As handled by the study authors: Nucleated cell counts were estimated from reference gene primer amplification. The repertoire was sequenced with immunoSEQ multiplex PCR; TCRdb's copy has only in-frame clones and lacks some. V and J calls and clone size are those listed in that table; D and trimming were worked out from the DNA. The sample contains around 120,000 clones, just under 85% of which appear only once. The sequenced material came from peripheral blood. The sequence derives from a man between 65 and 80 years old with active or convalescent COVID-19. The chain joins TRBV3-1 (or the pseudogene TRBV3-2) to TRBJ1-2; D is possibly TRBD1 (5 bases). The CDR3 sequence: CASSQETANYGYTF. The DNA of the CDR3 is TGTGCCAGCAGCCAAGAGACAGCTAACTATGGCTACACCTTC.